This entry is about one TCR beta chain. This record belongs to a study of blood T cell repertoires in COVID-19. Whole-study context: Samples of COVID-19 (acute and convalescent) were obtained from the United States, Italy and Spain. PBMCs, B-cell-depleted T cells, or T cells were the source of the cDNA or gDNA that made up the material.

CDR1 and CDR2 (germline): SEHNR, FQNEAQ (reference sequence). V was pared by 5 bases and J by 3 bases, with 13 bases between. The CDR3 totals 14 residues. Study processing details: Amplification with reference gene primers provided the estimates of nucleated cell counts. TCRdb keeps only in-frame clones here, not all; method: immunoSEQ multiplex PCR. The V and J calls and clone size are taken from that table; D and trimming were inferred from the DNA. The sample lists tens of thousands of clones, about 90% seen once, with 24% in the top ten. This rearrangement joins TRBV7-9 to TRBJ1-1; tentatively, D is TRBD1 (6 bases). Material: peripheral blood. This clonotype was obtained from a man between 45 and 60 years old with active or convalescent COVID-19. CDR3 nucleotides: TGTGCCAGCAGCCAACAGAACAGGGACACTGAAGCTTTCTTT. Translating it yields CASSQQNRDTEAFF.